The table lists the clone carrying this T cell receptor (beta chain) with a count of one. Its antigen is unknown. The V and J ends lost 3 bases and 6 bases, in that order; junction bases with no gene match: 5. Germline CDR1 reads SGHTA; CDR2 reads FQGTGA. The CDR3 length is 15 residues. Roughly 81 million PBMCs per unsorted sample were used for genomic DNA. The data originate from a study of shared clonotypes between healthy human individuals. Study-wide results and limits: Few donors limited the genetic and exposure-history diversity represented.

In the original analysis: Filtering differed because ImmunoSEQ produced junction-only sequences that carried no quality scores. Sequenced by immunoSEQ multiplex PCR; TCRdb stores in-frame clones only, minus some. That table furnishes V, J and clone size, whereas the DNA furnished D and trimming. The sample lists some 530,000 clones; approximately 82% were seen once. Source material: PBMCs. The receptor was isolated from a woman between 40 and 50 years old in good health. Some clones in this sample may be carry-over from other donors' samples. This chain links TRBV7-3 with TRBJ2-1; 10 bases fit TRBD1. The CDR3: CASSFLGTGVNEQFF. The CDR3 bases are TGTGCCAGCAGCTTCCTGGGGACAGGGGTCAATGAGCAGTTCTTC.